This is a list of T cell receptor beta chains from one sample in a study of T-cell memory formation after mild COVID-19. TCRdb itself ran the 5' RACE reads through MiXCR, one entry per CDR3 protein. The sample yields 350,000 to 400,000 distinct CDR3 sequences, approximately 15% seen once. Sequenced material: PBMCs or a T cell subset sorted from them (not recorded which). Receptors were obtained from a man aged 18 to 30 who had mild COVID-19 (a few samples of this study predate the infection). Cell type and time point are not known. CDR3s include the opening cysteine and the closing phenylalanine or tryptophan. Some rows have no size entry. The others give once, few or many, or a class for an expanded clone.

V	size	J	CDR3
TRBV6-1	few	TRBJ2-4	CASSDVIQYF
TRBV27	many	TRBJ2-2	CASSLSRTFSGELFF
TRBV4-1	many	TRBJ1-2	CASSRSDLSNYGYTF
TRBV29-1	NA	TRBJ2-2	CSVRRAGGSGNTGELFF
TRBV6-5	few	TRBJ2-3	CASSFRTGGFTDTQYF
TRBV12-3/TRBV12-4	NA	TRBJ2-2	CASSLALGAIGELFF
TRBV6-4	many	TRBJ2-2	CASRDRDTGELFF
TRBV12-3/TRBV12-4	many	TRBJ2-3	CASKGGSTDTQYF
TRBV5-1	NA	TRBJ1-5	CASSPQGHGQPQHF
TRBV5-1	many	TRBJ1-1	CASSAPDSTDTEAFF
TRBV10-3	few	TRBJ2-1	CAISARTAPNEQFF
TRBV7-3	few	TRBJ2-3	CASSLMGHQVDTQYF
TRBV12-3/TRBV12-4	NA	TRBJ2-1	CASSSPAGPYNEKFF
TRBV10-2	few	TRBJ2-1	CASSEAGTSYNEQFF
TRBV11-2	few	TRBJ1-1	CASSLGLLDTEAFF
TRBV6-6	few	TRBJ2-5	CASSPPRTGVIGGETQYF
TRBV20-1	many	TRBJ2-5	CSVPPLAALETQYF
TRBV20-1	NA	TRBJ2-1	CSASIGIGEQFF
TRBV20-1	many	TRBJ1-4	CSAKGGPNEKLFF